This TCR beta chain derives from a study of CD8+CD57+ T cells in acquired aplastic anemia. Investigators profiled TCR beta VDJ and CDR3 from genomic DNA template. TCRdb re-called the reads with MiXCR, one entry per CDR3 protein. The table has 150,000 to 200,000 distinct CDR3 sequences, about 48% seen once; the top ten hold 1.1%. Germline CDR1 reads ENHRY; CDR2 reads SYGVKD. V lost 8 bases, J lost 1 base, and 3 bases stayed unmatched. The CDR3 contains 14 residues. Specimen: sorted CD4+, CD8+, or CD8+CD57+ T cells (not recorded which) from PBMCs. The chain recombines TRBV10-3 with TRBJ2-2, with 8 bases identical to TRBD1. The TCR was taken from a human donor in good health. CDR3 residues: CAISGTGNTGELFF. The CDR3 DNA reads TGTGCCATCTCCGGGACAGGGAACACCGGGGAGCTGTTTTTT.